A selection of T cell receptor beta chains follows, all from one sample in a study of PD-1 blockade in classical Hodgkin lymphoma. Clones were read by immunoSEQ multiplex PCR, and TCRdb kept only the in-frame ones, dropping some. The sample lists 95,000 or so clones, roughly 84% seen once, with approximately 12% in the top ten. The sample was peripheral blood mononuclear cells (PBMCs), taken at baseline. Receptors originate from a human donor with classical Hodgkin lymphoma. The CDR3 runs from the conserved cysteine through the conserved F or W. Each record gives: V gene, clone size, D gene, J gene, CDR3 protein, CDR3 DNA. A D gene is named only where the DNA matches it firmly. For some rows the clone size is stated as once, few or many, or as a class when expanded; others skip it.

>TRBV7-3|-|-|TRBJ1-4
CASSLTGEEKLFF
TGTGCCAGCAGCTTAACGGGAGAGGAAAAACTGTTTTTT
>TRBV5-6|-|-|TRBJ1-4
CASSGTSATNEKLFF
TGTGCCAGCAGCGGGACTTCGGCAACTAATGAAAAACTGTTTTTT
>TRBV9|once|TRBD1|TRBJ2-7
CASSVSGQGYEQYF
TGTGCCAGCAGCGTATCGGGACAGGGGTACGAGCAGTACTTC
>TRBV7-2|-|-|TRBJ1-5
CASSLEGAPGYQPQHF
TGTGCCAGCAGCTTAGAGGGAGCCCCGGGGTATCAGCCCCAGCATTTT
>TRBV7-2|-|-|TRBJ2-4
CASSLNGKNIQYF
TGTGCCAGCAGCTTAAACGGAAAAAACATTCAGTACTTC
>TRBV5-6|-|-|TRBJ2-2
CASSLVAPSAGELFF
TGTGCCAGCAGCTTGGTGGCACCTTCGGCCGGGGAGCTGTTTTTT
>TRBV11-2|-|TRBD2|TRBJ2-1
CASSQGALAGANNEQFF
TGTGCCAGCAGCCAAGGGGCACTAGCGGGAGCTAACAATGAGCAGTTCTTC
>TRBV10-3|-|-|TRBJ2-5
CAISDGGSYPGETQYF
TGTGCCATCAGTGACGGCGGGTCTTACCCAGGGGAGACCCAGTACTTC
>TRBV11-2|-|-|TRBJ2-4
CASSSLVGAKNIQYF
TGTGCCAGCAGCTCTCTAGTGGGAGCCAAAAACATTCAGTACTTC
>TRBV27|-|-|TRBJ1-1
CASSLLPMNTEAFF
TGTGCCAGCAGTTTACTCCCCATGAACACTGAAGCTTTCTTT
>TRBV7-2|-|-|TRBJ1-1
CASSLRGAEAFF
TGTGCCAGCAGCTTGAGGGGCGCTGAAGCTTTCTTT
>TRBV5-4|-|-|TRBJ1-4
CASSLRPAEKLFF
TGTGCCAGCAGCTTGCGCCCTGCCGAAAAACTGTTTTTT
>TRBV7-9|-|-|TRBJ1-1
CASSLAAENTEAFF
TGTGCCAGCAGCTTAGCGGCGGAAAACACTGAAGCTTTCTTT
>TRBV28|-|TRBD1|TRBJ1-2
CASSSLRFPGGNDGYTF
TGTGCCAGCAGTTCCCTCAGGTTTCCAGGGGGGAACGATGGCTACACCTTC
>TRBV6-5|-|-|TRBJ2-1
CASGDAPTYNEQFF
TGTGCCAGCGGAGATGCGCCAACCTACAATGAGCAGTTCTTC
>TRBV28|-|-|TRBJ1-2
CASSLLGDGANYGYTF
TGTGCCAGCAGTTTATTAGGGGACGGAGCTAACTATGGCTACACCTTC
>TRBV18|-|TRBD1|TRBJ1-2
CASSPPRRGLNYGYTF
TGTGCCAGCTCACCGCCAAGGAGGGGGCTTAACTATGGCTACACCTTC
>TRBV10-3|-|-|TRBJ2-2
CAISDSDAPNTGELFF
TGTGCCATCAGTGACTCAGACGCCCCGAACACCGGGGAGCTGTTTTTT
>TRBV11-3|-|-|TRBJ1-5
CASSPRRRYQPQHF
TGTGCCAGCAGTCCCAGGCGGCGTTATCAGCCCCAGCATTTT
>TRBV27|-|-|TRBJ1-1
CASSLFPGRNTEAFF
TGTGCCAGCAGTTTATTCCCAGGGAGGAACACTGAAGCTTTCTTT
>TRBV7-9|-|TRBD1|TRBJ1-1
CASSLLQGTGNTEAFF
TGTGCCAGCAGTCTTCTACAGGGGACTGGGAACACTGAAGCTTTCTTT
>TRBV7-7|-|TRBD2|TRBJ2-1
CASSFRLAAYNEQFF
TGTGCCAGCAGCTTTAGACTAGCGGCGTACAATGAGCAGTTCTTC
>TRBV14|-|TRBD2|TRBJ2-1
CASSILAGRNEQFF
TGTGCCAGCAGCATACTAGCGGGCCGCAATGAGCAGTTCTTC
>TRBV10-3|once|-|TRBJ2-3
CAISERSGSDTQYF
TGTGCCATCAGTGAGCGGAGCGGGTCAGATACGCAGTATTTT
>TRBV28|few|TRBD1|TRBJ2-1
CASRGQGARGSNEQFF
TGTGCCAGCAGGGGACAGGGGGCACGGGGGAGCAATGAGCAGTTCTTC
>TRBV6-1|-|-|TRBJ2-3
CASSLDYSTDTQYF
TGTGCCAGCAGTCTAGATTATAGCACAGATACGCAGTATTTT
>TRBV19|-|TRBD2|TRBJ2-5
CASSLRTSGRAIQETQYF
TGTGCCAGTAGTCTAAGGACTAGCGGGAGGGCTATCCAAGAGACCCAGTACTTC
>TRBV7-6|-|TRBD1|TRBJ2-7
CASSPGTGGSEQYF
TGTGCCAGCAGCCCCGGGACAGGGGGCAGCGAGCAGTACTTC
>TRBV15|-|-|TRBJ2-1
CAIPAAYNEQFF
TGTGCCATACCCGCAGCCTACAATGAGCAGTTCTTC
>TRBV25-1|-|-|TRBJ2-2
CASSESPGSGTGELFF
TGTGCCAGCAGTGAAAGCCCCGGGAGTGGGACCGGGGAGCTGTTTTTT
>TRBV19|-|-|TRBJ1-1
CASTRGEGIAFF
TGTGCCAGTACCCGCGGTGAGGGGATAGCTTTCTTT
>TRBV19|-|-|TRBJ1-2
CASSISTNGYTF
TGTGCCAGTAGTATCTCTACCAATGGCTACACCTTC
>TRBV5-1|-|-|TRBJ1-3
CASSFGGQPPIYF
TGCGCCAGCAGCTTCGGGGGACAACCACCCATATATTTT
>TRBV10-3|-|-|TRBJ2-3
CAITNTDTQYF
TGTGCCATTACTAACACAGATACGCAGTATTTT
>TRBV11-1|-|-|TRBJ2-1
CASSPRWGSYNEQFF
TGTGCCAGCAGCCCCCGCTGGGGCTCCTACAATGAGCAGTTCTTC
>TRBV9|-|-|TRBJ1-2
CASNPGWGSGSGYTF
TGTGCCAGCAACCCAGGGTGGGGTTCTGGCTCTGGCTACACCTTC
>TRBV2|-|-|TRBJ2-5
CASKNGETQYF
TGTGCCAGCAAGAACGGGGAGACCCAGTACTTC
>TRBV11-1|few|-|TRBJ2-5
CASTLKSGWGETQYF
TGTGCCAGCACCCTCAAGTCGGGGTGGGGAGAGACCCAGTACTTC
>TRBV7-9|once|TRBD2|TRBJ2-3
CASSPSSGGDTQYF
TGTGCCAGCAGCCCCTCCTCCGGGGGGGATACGCAGTATTTT
>TRBV5-6|-|-|TRBJ1-2
CASSLPADYGYTF
TGTGCCAGCAGCTTGCCAGCAGACTATGGCTACACCTTC
>TRBV2|few|-|TRBJ1-2
CASSRTRGYTF
TGTGCCAGCAGCCGGACACGTGGCTACACCTTC
>TRBV25-1|-|-|TRBJ2-1
CASSGFQNNEQFF
TGTGCCAGCAGTGGGTTCCAGAACAATGAGCAGTTCTTC
>TRBV7-8|-|-|TRBJ2-1
CASSFSLSYNEQFF
TGTGCCAGCAGCTTCTCGCTTTCCTACAATGAGCAGTTCTTC
>TRBV6-5|-|-|TRBJ1-4
CASSYSGQGEKLFF
TGTGCCAGCAGTTACTCGGGGCAGGGTGAAAAACTGTTTTTT
>TRBV25-1|-|-|TRBJ2-1
CASSQGPYNEQFF
TGTGCCAGCAGCCAGGGGCCCTACAATGAGCAGTTCTTC
>TRBV7-2|-|-|TRBJ2-3
CASSWSHTDTQYF
TGTGCCAGCAGCTGGTCCCACACAGATACGCAGTATTTT
>TRBV12-5|once|-|TRBJ1-2
CASGQPPGGHLDF
TGTGCTAGTGGACAACCTCCGGGAGGGCACCTAGACTTC